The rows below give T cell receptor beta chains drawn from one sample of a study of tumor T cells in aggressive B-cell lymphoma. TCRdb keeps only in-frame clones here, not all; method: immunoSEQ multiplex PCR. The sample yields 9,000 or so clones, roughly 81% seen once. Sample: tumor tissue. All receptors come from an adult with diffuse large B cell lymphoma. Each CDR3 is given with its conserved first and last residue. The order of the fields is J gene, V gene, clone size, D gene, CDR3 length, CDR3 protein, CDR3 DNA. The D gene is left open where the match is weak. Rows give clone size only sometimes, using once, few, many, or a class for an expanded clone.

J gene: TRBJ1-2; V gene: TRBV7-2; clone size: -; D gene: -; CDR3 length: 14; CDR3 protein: CASSPQVANYGYTF; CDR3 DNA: TGTGCCAGCAGCCCCCAGGTAGCTAACTATGGCTACACCTTC
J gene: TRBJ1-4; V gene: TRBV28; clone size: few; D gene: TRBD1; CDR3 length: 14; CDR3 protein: CASSLRGLREKLFF; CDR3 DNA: TGTGCCAGCAGTTTAAGGGGGCTTCGAGAAAAACTGTTTTTT
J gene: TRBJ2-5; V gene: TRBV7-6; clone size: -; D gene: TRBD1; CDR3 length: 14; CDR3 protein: CASSSGTAKGTQYF; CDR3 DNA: TGTGCCAGCAGCTCCGGGACAGCGAAGGGGACCCAGTACTTC
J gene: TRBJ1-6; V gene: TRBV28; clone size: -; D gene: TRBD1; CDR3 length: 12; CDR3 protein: CASRGHGSPLHF; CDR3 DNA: TGTGCCTCTAGGGGGCATGGTTCACCCCTCCACTTT
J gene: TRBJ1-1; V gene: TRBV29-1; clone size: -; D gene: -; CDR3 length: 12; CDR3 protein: CSVDWEDTEAFF; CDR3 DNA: TGCAGCGTTGATTGGGAGGACACTGAAGCTTTCTTT
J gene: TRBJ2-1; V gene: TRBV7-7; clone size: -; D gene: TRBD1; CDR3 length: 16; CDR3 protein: CASSPWSAGGRDEQFF; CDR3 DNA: TGTGCTAGCAGCCCCTGGTCGGCAGGGGGCCGGGATGAGCAGTTCTTC
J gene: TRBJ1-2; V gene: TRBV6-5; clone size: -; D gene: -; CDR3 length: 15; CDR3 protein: CASTPFSRTNYGYTF; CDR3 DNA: TGTGCCAGCACCCCTTTCAGCAGGACTAACTATGGCTACACCTTC
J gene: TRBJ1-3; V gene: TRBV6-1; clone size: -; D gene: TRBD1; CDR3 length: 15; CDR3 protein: CASRAGGSTGNTIYF; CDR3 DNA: TGTGCCAGCAGGGCAGGGGGGTCAACTGGAAACACCATATATTTT
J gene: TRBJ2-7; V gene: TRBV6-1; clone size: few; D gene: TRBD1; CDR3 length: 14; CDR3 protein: CASSVQQGAYEQYF; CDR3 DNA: TGTGCCAGCAGTGTCCAACAGGGGGCTTACGAGCAGTACTTC
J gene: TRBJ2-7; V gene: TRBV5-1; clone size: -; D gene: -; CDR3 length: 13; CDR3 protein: CASSSRETYEQYF; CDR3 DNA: TGCGCCAGCAGCTCCCGGGAGACCTACGAGCAGTACTTC
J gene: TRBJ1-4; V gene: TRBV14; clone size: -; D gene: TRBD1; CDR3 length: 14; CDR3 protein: CASRGQGSNEKLFF; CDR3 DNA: TGTGCCAGCAGGGGACAGGGATCTAATGAAAAACTGTTTTTT
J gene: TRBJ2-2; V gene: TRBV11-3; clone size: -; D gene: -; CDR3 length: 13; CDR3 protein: CASGAGMSGELFF; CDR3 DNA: TGTGCCAGCGGGGCAGGGATGTCAGGGGAGCTGTTTTTT
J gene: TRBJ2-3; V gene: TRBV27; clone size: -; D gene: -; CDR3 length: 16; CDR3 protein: CASSFSIGAKGDTQYF; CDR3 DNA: TGTGCCAGCAGTTTTAGTATAGGGGCTAAAGGGGATACGCAGTATTTT
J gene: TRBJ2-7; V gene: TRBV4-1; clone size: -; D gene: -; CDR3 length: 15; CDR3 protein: CASSKDQRAGYEQYF; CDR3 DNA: TGCGCCAGCAGCAAGGATCAGCGGGCAGGGTACGAGCAGTACTTC
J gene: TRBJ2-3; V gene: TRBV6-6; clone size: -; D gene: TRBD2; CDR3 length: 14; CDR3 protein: CASSDGLAGDTQYF; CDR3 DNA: TGTGCCAGCAGTGACGGACTAGCGGGGGATACGCAGTATTTT
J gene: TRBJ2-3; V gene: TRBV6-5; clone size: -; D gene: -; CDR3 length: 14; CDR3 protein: CASSYAEGTDTQYF; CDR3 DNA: TGTGCCAGCAGTTACGCCGAGGGTACAGATACGCAGTATTTT
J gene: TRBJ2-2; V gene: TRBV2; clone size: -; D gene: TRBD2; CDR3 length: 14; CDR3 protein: CASSQRGDTGELFF; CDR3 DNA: TGTGCCAGCTCCCAGCGGGGAGACACCGGGGAGCTGTTTTTT
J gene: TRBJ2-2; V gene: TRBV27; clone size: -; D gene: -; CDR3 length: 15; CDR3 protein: CASSSGFLITGELFF; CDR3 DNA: TGTGCCAGCTCCTCAGGATTTCTGATCACCGGGGAGCTGTTTTTT
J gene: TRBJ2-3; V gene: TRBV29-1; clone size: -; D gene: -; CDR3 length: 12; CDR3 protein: CSVVVSTDTQYF; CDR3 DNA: TGCAGCGTTGTAGTAAGCACAGATACGCAGTATTTT
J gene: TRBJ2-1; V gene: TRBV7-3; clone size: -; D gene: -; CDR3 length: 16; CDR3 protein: CASSSSGGLGYNEQFF; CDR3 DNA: TGTGCCAGCAGCTCCTCCGGGGGGCTGGGGTACAATGAGCAGTTCTTC
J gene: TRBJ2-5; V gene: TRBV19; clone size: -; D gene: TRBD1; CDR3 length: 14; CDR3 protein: CASSSGQERRGQYF; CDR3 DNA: TGTGCCAGTAGTTCGGGACAGGAGCGACGTGGCCAGTACTTC
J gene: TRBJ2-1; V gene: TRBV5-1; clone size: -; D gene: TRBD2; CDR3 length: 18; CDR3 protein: CASSLSFSGGTFYNEQFF; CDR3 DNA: TGCGCCAGCAGCTTGAGCTTTAGCGGGGGGACCTTCTACAATGAGCAGTTCTTC
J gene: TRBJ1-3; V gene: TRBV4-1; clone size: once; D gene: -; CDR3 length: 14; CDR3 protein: CASSQGESGNTIYF; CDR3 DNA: TGCGCCAGCAGCCAAGGGGAGTCTGGAAACACCATATATTTT
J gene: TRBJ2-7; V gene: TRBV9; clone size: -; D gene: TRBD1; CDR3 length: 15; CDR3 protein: CASSGHGTGGYEQYF; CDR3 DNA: TGTGCCAGCAGCGGGCACGGGACAGGGGGCTACGAGCAGTACTTC
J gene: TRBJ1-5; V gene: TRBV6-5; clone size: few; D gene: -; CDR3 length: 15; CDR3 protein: CASRPRQISNQPQHF; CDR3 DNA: TGTGCCAGCAGGCCTAGACAGATTAGCAATCAGCCCCAGCATTTT
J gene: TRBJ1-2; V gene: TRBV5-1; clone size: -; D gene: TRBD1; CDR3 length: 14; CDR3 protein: CASSLGQGDYGYTF; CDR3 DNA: TGCGCCAGCAGCCTCGGACAGGGGGACTATGGCTACACCTTC
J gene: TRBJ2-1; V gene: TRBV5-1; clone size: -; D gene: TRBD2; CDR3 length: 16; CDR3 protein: CASSVWASGGFNEQFF; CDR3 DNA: TGCGCCAGCAGTGTGTGGGCTAGCGGGGGTTTCAATGAGCAGTTCTTC
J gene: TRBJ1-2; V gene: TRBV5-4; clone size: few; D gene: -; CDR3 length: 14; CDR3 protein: CASSLGSGVHGYTF; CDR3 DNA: TGTGCCAGCAGCTTGGGATCGGGGGTACATGGCTACACCTTC
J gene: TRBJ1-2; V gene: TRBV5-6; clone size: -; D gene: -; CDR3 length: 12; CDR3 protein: CASSLDGDGYTF; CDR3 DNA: TGTGCCAGCAGCTTGGACGGAGATGGCTACACCTTC
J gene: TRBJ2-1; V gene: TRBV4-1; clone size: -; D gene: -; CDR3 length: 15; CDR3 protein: CASSQDNSPYNEQFF; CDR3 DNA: TGCGCCAGCAGCCAAGATAACAGTCCATACAATGAGCAGTTCTTC
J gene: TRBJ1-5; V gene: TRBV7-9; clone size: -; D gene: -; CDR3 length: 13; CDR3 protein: CASSLGDGQPQHF; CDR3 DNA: TGTGCCAGCAGCTTAGGAGACGGGCAGCCCCAGCATTTT
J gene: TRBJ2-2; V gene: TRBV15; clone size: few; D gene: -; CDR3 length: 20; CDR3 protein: CATSRDLPHSGQSSAGELFF; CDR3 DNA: TGTGCCACCAGCAGAGATCTCCCTCATTCCGGACAGAGTAGCGCCGGGGAGCTGTTTTTT
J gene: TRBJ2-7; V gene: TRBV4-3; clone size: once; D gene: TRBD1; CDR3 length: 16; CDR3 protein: CASSQDWGQGTYEQYF; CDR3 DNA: TGCGCCAGCAGCCAAGATTGGGGACAGGGGACCTACGAGCAGTACTTC
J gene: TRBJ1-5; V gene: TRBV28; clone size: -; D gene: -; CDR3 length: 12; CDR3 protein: CASSPTGQPQHF; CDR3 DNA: TGTGCCAGCAGCCCTACAGGCCAGCCCCAGCATTTT
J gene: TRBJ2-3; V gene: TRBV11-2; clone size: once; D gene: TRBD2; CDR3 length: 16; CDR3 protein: CASRATSGGDTDTQYF; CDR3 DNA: TGTGCCAGCAGGGCGACTAGCGGGGGGGACACAGATACGCAGTATTTT
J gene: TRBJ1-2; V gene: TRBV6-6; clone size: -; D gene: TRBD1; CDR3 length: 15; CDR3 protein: CASSYGQGGRSGYTF; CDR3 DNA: TGTGCCAGCAGTTACGGGCAGGGGGGTCGTTCTGGCTACACCTTC
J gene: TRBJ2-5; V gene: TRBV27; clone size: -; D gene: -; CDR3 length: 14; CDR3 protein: CASSSPLVGETQYF; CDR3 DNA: TGTGCCAGCAGTTCCCCACTAGTAGGGGAGACCCAGTACTTC
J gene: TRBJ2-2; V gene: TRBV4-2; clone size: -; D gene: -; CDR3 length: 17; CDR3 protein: CASSQEAGGPWTGELFF; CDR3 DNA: TGTGCCAGCAGCCAAGAGGCCGGGGGGCCTTGGACCGGGGAGCTGTTTTTT
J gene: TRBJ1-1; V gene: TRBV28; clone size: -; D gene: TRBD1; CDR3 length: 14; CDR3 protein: CASSLGQGNTEAFF; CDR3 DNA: TGTGCCAGCAGTTTAGGACAGGGGAACACTGAAGCTTTCTTT
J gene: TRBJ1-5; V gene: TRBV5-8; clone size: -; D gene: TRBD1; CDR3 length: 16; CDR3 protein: CASSSGQASTYQPQHF; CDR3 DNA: TGTGCCAGCAGCTCGGGACAGGCAAGCACTTATCAGCCCCAGCATTTT
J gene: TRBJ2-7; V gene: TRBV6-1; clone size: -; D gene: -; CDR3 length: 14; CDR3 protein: CASSERQGGLEQYF; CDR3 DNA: TGTGCCAGCAGTGAACGCCAGGGAGGTCTAGAGCAGTACTTC
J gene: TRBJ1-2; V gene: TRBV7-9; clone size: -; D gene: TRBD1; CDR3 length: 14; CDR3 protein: CASRSWTGRYGYTF; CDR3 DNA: TGTGCCAGCAGATCGTGGACAGGACGATATGGCTACACCTTC
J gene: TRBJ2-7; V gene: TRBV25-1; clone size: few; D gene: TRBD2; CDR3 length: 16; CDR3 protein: CASSECDGGGPYEQYF; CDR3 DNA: TGTGCCAGCAGTGAATGTGACGGGGGGGGTCCCTACGAGCAGTACTTC
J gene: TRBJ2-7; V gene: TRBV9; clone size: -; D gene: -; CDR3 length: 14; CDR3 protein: CASSPRDNSYEQYF; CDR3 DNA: TGTGCCAGCAGCCCCCGGGACAACTCCTACGAGCAGTACTTC
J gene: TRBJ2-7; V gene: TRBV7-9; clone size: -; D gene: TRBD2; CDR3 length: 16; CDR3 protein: CASSLGTSGGAYEQYF; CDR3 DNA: TGTGCCAGCAGCTTAGGGACTAGCGGGGGGGCCTACGAGCAGTACTTC
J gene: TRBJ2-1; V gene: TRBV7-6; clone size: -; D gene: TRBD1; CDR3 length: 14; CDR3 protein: CASSLGWDRSEQFF; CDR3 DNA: TGTGCCAGCAGCTTAGGATGGGACAGGTCTGAGCAGTTCTTC
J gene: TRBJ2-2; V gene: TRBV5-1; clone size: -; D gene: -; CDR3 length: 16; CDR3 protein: CASSLLQGAYTGELFF; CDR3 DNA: TGCGCCAGCAGCTTGTTACAAGGGGCCTACACCGGGGAGCTGTTTTTT
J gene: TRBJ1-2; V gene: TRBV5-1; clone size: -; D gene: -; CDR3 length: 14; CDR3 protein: CASSLAGGPDGYTF; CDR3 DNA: TGCGCCAGCAGCTTGGCCGGGGGGCCCGATGGCTACACCTTC
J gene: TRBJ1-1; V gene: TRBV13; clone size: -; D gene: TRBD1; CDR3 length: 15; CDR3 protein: CASSPLKTGGPEAFF; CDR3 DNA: TGTGCCAGCAGCCCTCTGAAGACAGGGGGTCCTGAAGCTTTCTTT
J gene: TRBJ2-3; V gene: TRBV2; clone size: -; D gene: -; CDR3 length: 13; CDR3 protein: CASTGDSTDTQYF; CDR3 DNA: TGTGCCAGCACAGGCGATAGCACAGATACGCAGTATTTT
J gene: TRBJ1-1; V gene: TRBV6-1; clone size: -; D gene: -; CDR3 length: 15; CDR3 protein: CASSERAGRSTEAFF; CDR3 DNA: TGTGCCAGCAGTGAGCGGGCAGGGAGGAGCACTGAAGCTTTCTTT
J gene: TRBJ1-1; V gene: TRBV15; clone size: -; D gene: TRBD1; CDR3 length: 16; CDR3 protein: CATGSKPTGVNTEAFF; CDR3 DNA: TGTGCCACCGGCAGCAAGCCAACAGGGGTGAACACTGAAGCTTTCTTT
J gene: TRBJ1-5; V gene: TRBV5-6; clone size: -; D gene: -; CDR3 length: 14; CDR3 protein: CASSFGTSNQPQHF; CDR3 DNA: TGTGCCAGCAGCTTTGGGACAAGCAATCAGCCCCAGCATTTT
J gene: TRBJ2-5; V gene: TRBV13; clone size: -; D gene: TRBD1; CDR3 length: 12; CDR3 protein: CASSAGGETQYF; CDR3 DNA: TGTGCCAGCAGCGCAGGGGGAGAGACCCAGTACTTC
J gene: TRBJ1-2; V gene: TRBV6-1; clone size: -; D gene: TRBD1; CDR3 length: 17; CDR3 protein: CASSGQGWGYLDYGYTF; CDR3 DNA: TGTGCCAGCAGTGGACAGGGTTGGGGATACCTTGACTATGGCTACACCTTC
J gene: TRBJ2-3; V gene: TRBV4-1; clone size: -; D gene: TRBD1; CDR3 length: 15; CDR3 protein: CASSQVDRFTDTQYF; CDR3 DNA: TGCGCCAGCAGCCAAGTGGACAGGTTCACAGATACGCAGTATTTT
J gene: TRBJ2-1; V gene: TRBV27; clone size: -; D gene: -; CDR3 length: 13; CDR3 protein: CASSLGRATKQFF; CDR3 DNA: TGTGCCAGCAGTTTAGGGCGGGCGACTAAACAGTTCTTC
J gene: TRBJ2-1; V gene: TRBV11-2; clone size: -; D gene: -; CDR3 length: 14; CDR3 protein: CASSPNVGSDEQFF; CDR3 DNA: TGTGCCAGCAGCCCTAATGTGGGTAGCGATGAGCAGTTCTTC
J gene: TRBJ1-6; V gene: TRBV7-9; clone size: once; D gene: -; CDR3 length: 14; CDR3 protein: CASSLPLTEAPLHF; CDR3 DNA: TGTGCCAGCAGCTTACCTTTGACCGAGGCACCCCTCCACTTT